The 15 T cell receptor beta chains below were found in one sample sequenced in a study of beta chain features in type 1 diabetes. Reverse transcription of all isolated RNA meant that expressed TCRB transcripts were sequenced. Libraries were prepared by immunoSEQ multiplex PCR; TCRdb keeps only in-frame clonotypes and omits some of them. The sample carries roughly 450,000 clones, 11% to 15% recorded once. Sequences were obtained from naive CD4+ T cells from blood. Receptors originate from a young man in good health.

The gene calls are TRBV4-2 and TRBJ2-2; tentative D call: TRBD2 (6 bases). This CDR3 has 15 residues. V was clipped by 0 bases and J by 4 bases, with 9 bases between them. Germline lookup yields CDR1 LGHNA and CDR2 YNFKEQ. The CDR3 nucleotides are TGTGCCAGCAGCCAAGAGGGGAGGAGCACCGGGGAGCTGTTTTTT. This gives the protein CASSQEGRSTGELFF.

The rearrangement joins TRBV11-2 to TRBJ2-7, with no clear D. The CDR3 sequence is 13 residues long. The V gene lost 2 bases and the J gene lost 7 bases, with 12 bases spanning the gap. Germline loops: CDR1 SGHAT, CDR2 FQNNGV. The CDR3 loop reads CASSLSTTVEQYF. CDR3 nucleotides: TGTGCCAGCAGCTTATCAACCACGGTTGAGCAGTACTTC.

This clone was recorded a few times. The CDR3 coding sequence is TGTGCCAGCAGCTTAGCGAACACTGAAGCTTTCTTT. It encodes CASSLANTEAFF. V gene TRBV11-3 combines with J gene TRBJ1-1; D not certain. Trimming left V 1 base short and J 1 base short, with 1 base between. The CDR3 runs 12 residues. CDR1 and CDR2 (germline): SGHNT, YENEEA.

The CDR3 reads CATSRNNEQFF. CDR3 DNA sequence: TGTGCCACCAGCAGAAACAATGAGCAGTTCTTC. The chain employs TRBV15 and TRBJ2-1; D not resolved. Trimming took off 2 bases at V and 5 bases at J, with 1 base between the two ends. The germline V gene has CDR1 LNHNV and CDR2 YYDKDF (reference sequence). The CDR3 is 11 residues long.

This rearrangement joins TRBV4-1 to TRBJ2-2; possibly TRBD1 for D (6 bases). The CDR3 runs 14 residues. Per germline, CDR1 MGHRA and CDR2 YSYEKL. Trimming stripped 8 bases from V and 1 base from J, with 11 bases between. CDR3 amino acids: CASGRTENTGELFF. CDR3 coding DNA: TGCGCCAGCGGACGGACAGAGAACACCGGGGAGCTGTTTTTT.

This clone showed up just a few times. This chain connects TRBV30 to TRBJ1-1; TRBD1 might be the D (5 bases). CDR3 length: 14 residues. Trimming took 3 bases from V and 2 from J, leaving 13 bases between them. Per the germline V gene, CDR1 is GTSNPN and CDR2 is SVGIG (reference sequence). The CDR3 spells CAWRVAGINTEAFF. In nucleotides, the CDR3 is TGTGCCTGGAGAGTGGCAGGGATAAACACTGAAGCTTTCTTT.

This chain joins TRBV29-1 and TRBJ2-1; TRBD1 aligns across 7 bases. Germline V gene lookup returns CDR1 SQVTM and CDR2 ANQGSEA. CDR3 length equals 10 residues. Unmatched junction bases numbered 4, after V lost 7 bases and J lost 10 bases. Here the CDR3 reads CSARDREQFF. The CDR3 bases are TGCAGCGCCCGGGACAGAGAGCAGTTCTTC.

The chain carries TRBV7-9 and TRBJ2-2; a possible D gene is TRBD1 (6 bases). V was shortened by 6 bases and J by 15 bases, with 14 bases between the two germline ends. The CDR3 contains 11 residues. Looked up from germline, CDR1 is SEHNR and CDR2 is FQNEAQ (reference sequence). CDR3 residues: CASRRPRGMFF. CDR3 coding DNA: TGTGCCAGCAGACGGCCGAGGGGGATGTTTTTT. The variable domain in full, completed from reference TRBV7-9 and TRBJ2-2, reads DTGVSQNPRHKITKRGQNVTFRCDPISEHNRLYWYRQTLGQGPEFLTYFQNEAQLEKSRLLSDRFSAERPKGSFSTLEIQRTEQGDSAMYLCASRRPRGMFFGEGSRLTVL.

In its sample, this clone was seen a few times. This chain joins TRBV18 and TRBJ2-5; the D gene could be TRBD1 or TRBD2 (5 bases each). The germline CDR1 and CDR2 sequences are KGHSH and LQKENI. The CDR3 sequence is 15 residues long. The V end was cut by 1 base, the J end by 4 bases, with 13 bases between. CDR3 sequence: CASSPRGGPGETQYF. CDR3 coding DNA: TGTGCCAGCTCACCACGTGGGGGTCCAGGAGAGACCCAGTACTTC.

V usage is TRBV7-9 and J usage is TRBJ2-1; possible D gene TRBD1, 6 bases. The CDR3 length is 12 residues. The V gene's germline CDR1 is SEHNR and CDR2 FQNEAQ (reference sequence). Trimming stripped 8 bases from V and 3 bases from J, with 8 bases between. The CDR3 spells CASQGYYNEQFF. The CDR3 DNA sequence: TGTGCCAGCCAGGGGTACTACAATGAGCAGTTCTTC.

This clone was found a few times. CDR3 DNA sequence: TGTGCCACCAAGGAGGGAATTCTAAACACTGAAGCTTTCTTT. Residues: CATKEGILNTEAFF. This chain joins TRBV19 and TRBJ1-1; D is unresolved. Germline values: CDR1 LNHDA, CDR2 SQIVND (reference sequence). Trimming shortened V by 10 bases and J by 2 bases, and 17 bases separated the two germline ends. The CDR3 extends over 14 amino acids. Supplemented by reference TRBV19 and TRBJ1-1, the full variable domain reads DGGITQSPKYLFRKEGQNVTLSCEQNLNHDAMYWYRQDPGQGLRLIYYSQIVNDFQKGDIAEGYSVSREKKESFPLTVTSAQKNPTAFYLCATKEGILNTEAFFGQGTRLTVV.

With regard to this clone: Additional DNA sequences in this sample encode the identical CDR3. V and J are TRBV29-1 and TRBJ2-5; the match to TRBD1 covers 8 bases. Germline CDR1 SQVTM, CDR2 ANQGSEA. V was clipped by 6 bases and J by 5 bases; unmatched bases: 8. This CDR3 region has 13 residues. CDR3 sequence reads: CSVPQGAVETQYF. The DNA for the CDR3 is TGCAGCGTCCCTCAGGGGGCGGTGGAGACCCAGTACTTC.

This clone was detected a few times. The chain uses TRBV29-1 and TRBJ1-6, with a weak D call TRBD1 (6 bases). Trimming removed 5 bases from V and 4 bases from J, with 9 bases in between. Germline lookup yields CDR1 SQVTM and CDR2 ANQGSEA. This CDR3 spans 13 amino acids. The CDR3 DNA follows: TGCAGCGTTCAACAGGGTTATAATTCACCCCTCCACTTT. Its translation is CSVQQGYNSPLHF.

This clone has more than one count but fewer than ten. The gene calls are TRBV6-5 and TRBJ2-2; 9 bases map to TRBD2. Trimming at V came to 2 bases and at J to 4 bases, leaving 2 bases not matched to a gene. This CDR3 is 15 amino acids long. Germline V gene lookup returns CDR1 MNHEY and CDR2 SVGAGI. CDR3 region: CASSYAGLATGELFF. CDR3 nucleotide sequence: TGTGCCAGCAGTTACGCGGGACTAGCCACCGGGGAGCTGTTTTTT.

The sample holds a few counts of this clone. This specimen includes other DNA sequences encoding the same CDR3. The chain joins TRBV6-5 to TRBJ2-7; D possibly corresponds to TRBD1 (5 bases). Germline assignment: CDR1 MNHEY and CDR2 SVGAGI. V lost 3 bases and J lost 4, with 10 bases in between. The length of the CDR3 is 13 residues. The chain's CDR3 is CASSYSRGYEQYV. The CDR3 DNA is TGTGCCAGCAGTTATTCAAGGGGTTACGAGCAGTACGTC.